These 2 T cell receptor beta chains were all obtained from the same sample, sequenced in a study of blood T cell repertoires in COVID-19. Data came from immunoSEQ multiplex PCR; TCRdb stores just in-frame clones and leaves some out. The sample gives fewer than 250,000 clones, 88% of which show up once; under 2% is in the top ten. The specimen sequenced was peripheral blood. All receptors derive from a man between 65 and 85 years old with acute or convalescent COVID-19.

The CDR3, as DNA: TGTGCCAGCAGCCACCACGGGACAGGACCTTTATTAGCAAAGGACTATGGCTACACCTTC. This gives the protein CASSHHGTGPLLAKDYGYTF. The chain carries TRBV14 and TRBJ1-2; 8 bases are shared with TRBD1. The CDR3 covers 20 residues. V lost 3 bases, J lost 3 bases, and 21 bases stayed unmatched. Looked up from germline, CDR1 is SGHDN and CDR2 is FVKESK.

This clone came up once. V and J are TRBV5-5 and TRBJ2-3; possibly TRBD2 for D (5 bases). V was trimmed by 1 base and J by 4 bases, leaving 19 bases between them. Germline V CDR1 and CDR2: SGHKS, YYEKEE (reference sequence). The CDR3 runs 17 residues. CDR3 coding DNA: TGTGCCAGCAGCTTGTACGGGGAAAACGGCGGAGCAGATACGCAGTATTTT. This translates into CASSLYGENGGADTQYF.